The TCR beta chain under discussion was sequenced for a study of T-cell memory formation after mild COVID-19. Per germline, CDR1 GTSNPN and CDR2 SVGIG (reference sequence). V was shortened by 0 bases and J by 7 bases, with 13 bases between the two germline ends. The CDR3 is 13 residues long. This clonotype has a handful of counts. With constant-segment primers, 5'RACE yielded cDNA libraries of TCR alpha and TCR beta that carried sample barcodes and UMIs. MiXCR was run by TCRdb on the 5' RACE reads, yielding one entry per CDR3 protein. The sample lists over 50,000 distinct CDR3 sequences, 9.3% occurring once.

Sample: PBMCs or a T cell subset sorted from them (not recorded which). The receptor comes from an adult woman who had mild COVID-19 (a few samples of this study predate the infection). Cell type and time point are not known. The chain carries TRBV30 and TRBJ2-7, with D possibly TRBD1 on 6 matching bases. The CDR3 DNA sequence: TGTGCCTGGAGTGTCCAGGGGCTGAGTGAGCAGTACTTC. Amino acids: CAWSVQGLSEQYF.